This TCR beta chain was observed in a study of yellow fever vaccine responses in identical twins. Study-wide findings and caveats: A vaccine T cell response that seemed partly convergent and partly personalized was reported in twins.

With regard to this clonotype: What it binds is not known.

TCRdb called the RT-PCR reads again in MiXCR, with one record for every CDR3 protein. The data show roughly 2,000 distinct CDR3 sequences, roughly 32% seen once. Material: T cells from blood (PBMCs), unsorted or a sorted subset (not recorded which), obtained before or after yellow fever vaccination (not recorded which). This TCR derives from a woman between 18 and 29 years old who received the yellow fever vaccine.

CDR3 amino acids: CASSSGWTGELFF. Here the CDR3 DNA reads TGTGCCAGCAGCTCAGGGTGGACCGGGGAGCTGTTTTTT. This chain connects TRBV7-1 to TRBJ2-2; D is ambiguous. TRBV7-1 is sorted into the ORF group, with uncertain function. V was cut by 1 base and J by 5 bases, with 5 bases left in between. The length of the CDR3 is 13 residues.